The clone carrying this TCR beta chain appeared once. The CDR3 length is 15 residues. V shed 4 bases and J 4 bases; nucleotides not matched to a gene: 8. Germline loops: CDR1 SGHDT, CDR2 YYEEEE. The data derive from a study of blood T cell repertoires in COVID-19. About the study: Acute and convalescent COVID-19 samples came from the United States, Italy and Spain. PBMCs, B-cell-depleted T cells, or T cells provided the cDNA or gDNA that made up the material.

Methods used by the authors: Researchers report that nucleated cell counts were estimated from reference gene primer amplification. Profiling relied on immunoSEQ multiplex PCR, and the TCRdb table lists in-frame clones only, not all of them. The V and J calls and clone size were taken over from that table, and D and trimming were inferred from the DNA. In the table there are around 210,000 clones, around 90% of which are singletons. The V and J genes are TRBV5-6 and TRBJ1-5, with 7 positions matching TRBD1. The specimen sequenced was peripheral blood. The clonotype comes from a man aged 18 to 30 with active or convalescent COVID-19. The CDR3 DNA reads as TGTGCCAGCAGCCCCAGGGGACAGTTTAATCAGCCCCAGCATTTT. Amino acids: CASSPRGQFNQPQHF.